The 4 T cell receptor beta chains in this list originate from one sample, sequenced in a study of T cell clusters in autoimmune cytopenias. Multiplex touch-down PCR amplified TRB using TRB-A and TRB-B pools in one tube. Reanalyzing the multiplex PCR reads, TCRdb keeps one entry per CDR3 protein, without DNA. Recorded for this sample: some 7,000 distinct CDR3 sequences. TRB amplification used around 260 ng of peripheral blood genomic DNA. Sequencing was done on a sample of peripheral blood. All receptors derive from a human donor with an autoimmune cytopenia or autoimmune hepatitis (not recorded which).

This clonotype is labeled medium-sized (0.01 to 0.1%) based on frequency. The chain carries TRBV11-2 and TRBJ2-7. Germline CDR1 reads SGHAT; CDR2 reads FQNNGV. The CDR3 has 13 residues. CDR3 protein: CASSLVLIDEQYF.

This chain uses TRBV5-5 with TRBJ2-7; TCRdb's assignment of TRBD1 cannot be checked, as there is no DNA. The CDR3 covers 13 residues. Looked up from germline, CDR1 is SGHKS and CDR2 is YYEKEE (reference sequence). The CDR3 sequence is CASSSRDRYEQYF.

CDR3 sequence reads: CASSLDRADVGKQHF. This chain joins TRBV5-4 and TRBJ1-5. This CDR3 contains 15 residues. Germline CDR1 and CDR2: SGHNT and YYREEE (reference sequence).

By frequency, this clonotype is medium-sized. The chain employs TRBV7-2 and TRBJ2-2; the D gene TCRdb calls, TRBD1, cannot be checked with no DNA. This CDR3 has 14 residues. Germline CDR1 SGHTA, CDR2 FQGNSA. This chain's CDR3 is CASSRDSPAGELFF.